This is a list of T cell receptor beta chains from one sample in a study of immune heterogeneity within non-small cell lung tumors. From the multiplex PCR reads, TCRdb called clonotypes with MiXCR, one entry per CDR3 protein. Of 9,400 or so distinct CDR3 sequences in the sample, approximately 31% are singletons; the top ten hold approximately 11%. Specimen: lung tumor tissue. Source of these receptors: a man aged 55 to 69 with non-small cell lung cancer. Each CDR3 is given with its conserved first and last residue. D genes are given only for firm matches. Some rows have no size entry. The others give once, few or many, or a class for an expanded clone.

V,J,size,D,CDR3,DNA
TRBV27,TRBJ2-1,medium-sized,NA,CASSPQGLSNEQFF,TGTGCCAGCAGTCCACAAGGACTGTCGAATGAGCAGTTCTTC
TRBV6-2/TRBV6-3,TRBJ2-5,many,TRBD1,CASSQTKGTASQETQYF,TGTGCCAGCAGTCAAACAAAAGGGACAGCCAGCCAAGAGACCCAGTACTTC
TRBV6-2/TRBV6-3,TRBJ1-6,NA,NA,CASSGDLPLHF,TGTGCCAGCAGTGGCGATTTACCCCTCCACTTT
TRBV4-1,TRBJ2-3,few,TRBD2,CASSSKTSGASTDTQYF,TGCGCCAGCAGCTCAAAGACTAGCGGGGCTAGCACAGATACGCAGTATTTT
TRBV11-2,TRBJ2-7,NA,NA,CASSLNREGYEQYF,TGTGCCAGCAGCTTAAACAGGGAAGGGTACGAGCAGTACTTC
TRBV12-3/TRBV12-4,TRBJ2-7,medium-sized,NA,CASSLRFRMEQQREQYF,TGTGCCAGCAGTTTACGTTTCCGTATGGAGCAGCAACGCGAGCAGTACTTC
TRBV6-1,TRBJ1-4,NA,NA,CASSEFGEKLFF,TGTGCCAGCAGTGAATTTGGGGAAAAACTGTTTTTT
TRBV12-5,TRBJ1-1,NA,TRBD1,CASGFWLQGSSDTEAFF,TGTGCTAGTGGTTTCTGGTTACAGGGGAGTTCGGACACTGAAGCTTTCTTT
TRBV5-1,TRBJ2-1,medium-sized,TRBD2,CASSLRAGVRNEQFF,TGCGCCAGCAGCTTGCGAGCGGGAGTGAGGAATGAGCAGTTCTTC
TRBV4-3,TRBJ2-7,many,NA,CASSQRVSTSSEQYF,TGCGCCAGCAGCCAACGGGTCAGCACTAGCTCCGAGCAGTACTTC
TRBV7-9,TRBJ1-2,NA,NA,CASSVREYYGYTF,TGTGCCAGCAGTGTGAGAGAATACTATGGCTACACCTTC
TRBV4-1,TRBJ2-7,many,NA,CASSQDWGFFYEQYF,TGCGCCAGCAGCCAAGATTGGGGGTTCTTCTACGAGCAGTACTTC
TRBV29-1,TRBJ1-2,NA,NA,CSVEKGTAGYTF,TGCAGCGTTGAAAAAGGGACGGCTGGCTACACCTTC
TRBV20-1,TRBJ1-3,medium-sized,NA,CSTRSRNTIYF,TGCAGTACCAGATCCAGAAACACCATATATTTT
TRBV6-1,TRBJ2-3,large,NA,CASSPTTDTQYF,TGTGCCAGCAGCCCAACTACAGATACGCAGTATTTT
TRBV6-4,TRBJ2-1,NA,TRBD2,CASSYSGRGREQFF,TGTGCCAGCAGTTATAGCGGGAGGGGACGTGAGCAGTTCTTC
TRBV5-1,TRBJ2-1,NA,NA,CASSLGYSNNEQFF,TGCGCCAGCAGCTTGGGGTACAGCAACAATGAGCAGTTCTTC
TRBV20-1,TRBJ2-4,NA,NA,CSVVPGTQIIQYF,TGCAGTGTAGTCCCCGGGACCCAAATCATTCAGTACTTC
TRBV7-9,TRBJ2-7,many,TRBD1,CASSDRGSEQYF,TGTGCCAGCAGCGACAGGGGGAGCGAGCAGTACTTC
TRBV12-3/TRBV12-4,TRBJ1-3,NA,NA,CASRQPLGRESGNTIYF,TGTGCCAGCAGACAACCCTTGGGCAGGGAATCTGGAAACACCATATATTTT
TRBV6-2/TRBV6-3,TRBJ2-7,NA,TRBD2,CARGTSGGSNEQYF,TGTGCCCGTGGGACTAGCGGGGGTAGCAACGAGCAGTACTTC
TRBV4-3,TRBJ1-6,medium-sized,TRBD1,CASSLDRGDSPLHF,TGCGCCAGCAGCCTGGACAGGGGTGATTCACCCCTCCACTTT
TRBV20-1,TRBJ2-7,medium-sized,TRBD2,CSARDIRGGSGRYNEQYF,TGCAGTGCTAGAGATATCCGGGGCGGTAGCGGGAGGTACAACGAGCAGTACTTC
TRBV25-1,TRBJ1-2,NA,TRBD1,CASSSDRVGYTF,TGTGCCAGCAGTTCGGACAGGGTTGGCTACACCTTC
TRBV20-1,TRBJ1-5,NA,NA,CSASSSGSQPQHF,TGCAGTGCTAGTTCGTCAGGGAGTCAGCCCCAGCATTTT
TRBV9,TRBJ1-1,large,NA,CASSPHPPGAGTEAFF,TGTGCCAGCAGCCCACACCCTCCAGGGGCTGGCACTGAAGCTTTCTTT
TRBV11-3,TRBJ2-1,NA,NA,CASSSYRDPSNEQFF,TGTGCCAGCAGCTCGTACAGGGACCCTTCCAATGAGCAGTTCTTC
TRBV20-1,TRBJ1-1,many,NA,CSARELGQRNTEAFF,TGCAGTGCTAGAGAACTAGGACAGAGGAACACTGAAGCTTTCTTT
TRBV4-1,TRBJ1-2,NA,NA,CASSQEMTGLHGYTF,TGCGCCAGCAGCCAAGAAATGACAGGCCTTCATGGCTACACCTTC
TRBV30,TRBJ2-1,few,NA,CAYRTYNEQFF,TGTGCCTACAGGACCTACAATGAGCAGTTCTTC
TRBV18,TRBJ2-3,many,TRBD2,CASSAGGSGRTSTDTQYF,TGTGCCAGCTCGGCCGGAGGTAGCGGGAGGACTAGCACAGATACGCAGTATTTT
TRBV9,TRBJ2-7,many,NA,CASSVATGPYEQYF,TGTGCCAGCAGCGTAGCCACCGGGCCCTACGAGCAGTACTTC
TRBV7-9,TRBJ2-7,NA,TRBD1,CASSLTGIVYEQYF,TGTGCCAGCAGCTTGACAGGGATAGTCTACGAGCAGTACTTC
TRBV5-1,TRBJ2-1,medium-sized,NA,CASSLYNEQFF,TGCGCCAGCAGCTTATACAATGAGCAGTTCTTC
TRBV19,TRBJ1-1,NA,NA,CASSLTGRTEAFF,TGTGCCAGTAGTTTAACAGGGCGGACTGAAGCTTTCTTT
TRBV19,TRBJ2-7,medium-sized,NA,CASSTSHRESYEQYF,TGTGCCAGTAGTACGTCCCACCGGGAGTCCTACGAGCAGTACTTC
TRBV7-6,TRBJ2-5,NA,TRBD1,CASSQGTGYSETQYF,TGTGCCAGCAGCCAAGGGACAGGGTATTCGGAGACCCAGTACTTC
TRBV27,TRBJ1-2,many,TRBD1,CASSQKQGPNYGYTF,TGTGCCAGCAGTCAAAAACAGGGGCCTAACTATGGCTACACCTTC
TRBV7-9,TRBJ2-7,large,NA,CASSFLSQGDYEQYF,TGTGCCAGCAGCTTTTTGTCGCAGGGCGATTACGAGCAGTACTTC
TRBV29-1,TRBJ1-1,NA,NA,CSVLTVDSIEAFF,TGCAGCGTCCTGACAGTGGATAGCATTGAAGCTTTCTTT
TRBV27,TRBJ1-6,many,NA,CASSLSGGINSPLHF,TGTGCCAGCAGTTTATCGGGGGGCATTAATTCACCCCTCCACTTT
TRBV16,TRBJ1-5,many,NA,CASSQGLAGQPQHF,TGTGCCAGCAGCCAAGGCCTGGCCGGGCAGCCCCAGCATTTT
TRBV5-4,TRBJ1-2,many,NA,CASSTPEIHYGYTF,TGTGCCAGCAGCACTCCTGAGATTCACTATGGCTACACCTTC
TRBV19,TRBJ2-5,many,NA,CASSISFDGTQYF,TGTGCCAGTAGTATTTCCTTTGACGGGACCCAGTACTTC
TRBV5-8,TRBJ2-3,NA,TRBD2,CASSSAGGADTQYF,TGTGCCAGCAGCTCGGCCGGGGGGGCAGATACGCAGTATTTT
TRBV28,TRBJ2-3,many,NA,CASSRLPQSTDTQYF,TGTGCCAGCAGTCGACTACCCCAGTCCACAGATACGCAGTATTTT
TRBV6-2/TRBV6-3,TRBJ1-2,many,NA,CASSWIMDSYDYGYTF,TGTGCCAGCAGCTGGATCATGGACAGCTACGACTATGGCTACACCTTC
TRBV28,TRBJ1-2,medium-sized,NA,CASSPGGNQNYGYTF,TGTGCCAGCAGTCCCGGGGGAAACCAGAACTATGGCTACACCTTC
TRBV5-5,TRBJ2-5,many,TRBD2,CASSLNGGSAGGQETQYF,TGTGCCAGCAGCTTGAATGGGGGCTCCGCGGGAGGACAAGAGACCCAGTACTTC
TRBV7-2,TRBJ1-6,NA,NA,CASTRGNSYNSPLHF,TGTGCCAGCACTCGGGGAAATAGCTATAATTCACCCCTCCACTTT
TRBV7-2,TRBJ2-3,medium-sized,TRBD1,CASSLRQGGSTDTQYF,TGTGCCAGCAGCTTAAGACAGGGGGGTAGCACAGATACGCAGTATTTT
TRBV20-1,TRBJ2-7,medium-sized,TRBD1,CSASTPTGLGYEQYF,TGCAGTGCTAGCACCCCGACAGGGCTAGGCTACGAGCAGTACTTC
TRBV29-1,TRBJ2-7,many,NA,CSVERAHKQYF,TGCAGCGTTGAAAGAGCTCACAAGCAGTACTTC
TRBV6-2/TRBV6-3,TRBJ2-7,medium-sized,NA,CASSFRTFSYEQYF,TGTGCCAGCAGTTTTAGAACTTTCTCCTACGAGCAGTACTTC
TRBV6-9,TRBJ2-7,NA,TRBD1,CASSYRGYEQYF,TGTGCCAGCAGCTACAGGGGGTACGAGCAGTACTTC
TRBV10-3,TRBJ2-2,NA,TRBD1,CAMTGGTGELFF,TGTGCCATGACAGGGGGGACCGGGGAGCTGTTTTTT
TRBV6-1,TRBJ2-7,medium-sized,NA,CASSEAMDGYEQYF,TGTGCCAGCAGTGAAGCGATGGACGGCTACGAGCAGTACTTC
TRBV18,TRBJ2-2,many,NA,CASSLNREAGELFF,TGTGCCAGCTCGTTAAACAGGGAGGCCGGGGAGCTGTTTTTT
TRBV19,TRBJ2-1,many,TRBD2,CASRQSGRGGNEQFF,TGTGCCAGTAGGCAAAGCGGGAGGGGAGGCAATGAGCAGTTCTTC
TRBV20-1,TRBJ1-4,large,TRBD1,CSARDPGGGGGEKLFF,TGCAGTGCTAGAGATCCAGGGGGCGGGGGGGGTGAAAAACTGTTTTTT